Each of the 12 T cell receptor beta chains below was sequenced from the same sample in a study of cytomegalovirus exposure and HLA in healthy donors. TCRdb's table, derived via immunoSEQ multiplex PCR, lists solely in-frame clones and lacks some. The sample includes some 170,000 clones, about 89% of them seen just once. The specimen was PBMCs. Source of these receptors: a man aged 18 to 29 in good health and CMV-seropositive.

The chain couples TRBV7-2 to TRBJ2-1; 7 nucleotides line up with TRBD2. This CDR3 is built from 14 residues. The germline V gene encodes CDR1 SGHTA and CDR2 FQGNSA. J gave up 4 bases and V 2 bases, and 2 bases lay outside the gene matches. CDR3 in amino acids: CASSLSSGYNEQFF. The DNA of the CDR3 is TGTGCCAGCAGCTTAAGTAGCGGGTACAATGAGCAGTTCTTC.

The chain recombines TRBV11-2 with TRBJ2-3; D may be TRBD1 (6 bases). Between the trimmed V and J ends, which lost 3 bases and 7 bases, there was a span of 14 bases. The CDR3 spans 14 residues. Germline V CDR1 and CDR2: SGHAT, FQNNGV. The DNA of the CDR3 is TGTGCCAGCAGCTTCTACCGGGGACACCATACGCAGTATTTT. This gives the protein CASSFYRGHHTQYF. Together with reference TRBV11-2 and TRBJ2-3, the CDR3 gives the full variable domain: EAGVAQSPRYKIIEKRQSVAFWCNPISGHATLYWYQQILGQGPKLLIQFQNNGVVDDSQLPKDRFSAERLKGVDSTLKIQPAKLEDSAVYLCASSFYRGHHTQYFGPGTRLTVL.

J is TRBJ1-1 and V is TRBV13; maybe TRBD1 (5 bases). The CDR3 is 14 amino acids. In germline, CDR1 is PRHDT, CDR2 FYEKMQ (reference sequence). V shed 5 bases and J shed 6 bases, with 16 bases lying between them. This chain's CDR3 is CASSPQGHRAEAFF. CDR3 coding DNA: TGTGCCAGCAGCCCTCAAGGACACCGTGCTGAAGCTTTCTTT.

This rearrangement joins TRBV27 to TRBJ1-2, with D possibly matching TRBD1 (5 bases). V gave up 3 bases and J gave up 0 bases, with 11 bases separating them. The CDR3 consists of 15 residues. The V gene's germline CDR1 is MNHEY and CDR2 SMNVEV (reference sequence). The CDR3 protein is CASSFKGHTNYGYTF. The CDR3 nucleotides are TGTGCCAGCAGTTTTAAGGGGCACACTAACTATGGCTACACCTTC.

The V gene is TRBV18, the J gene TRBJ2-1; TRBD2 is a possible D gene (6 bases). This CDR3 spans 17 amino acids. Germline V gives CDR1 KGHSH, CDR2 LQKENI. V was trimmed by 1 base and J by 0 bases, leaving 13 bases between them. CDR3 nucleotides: TGTGCCAGCTCACCACTAACTCTAGCGAGCTCCTACAATGAGCAGTTCTTC. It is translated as CASSPLTLASSYNEQFF.

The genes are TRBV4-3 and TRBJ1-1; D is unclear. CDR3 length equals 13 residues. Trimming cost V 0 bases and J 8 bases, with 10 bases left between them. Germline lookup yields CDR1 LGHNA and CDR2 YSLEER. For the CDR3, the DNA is TGCGCCAGCAGCCAAGATCTTGAGACAGAAGCTTTCTTT. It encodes CASSQDLETEAFF.

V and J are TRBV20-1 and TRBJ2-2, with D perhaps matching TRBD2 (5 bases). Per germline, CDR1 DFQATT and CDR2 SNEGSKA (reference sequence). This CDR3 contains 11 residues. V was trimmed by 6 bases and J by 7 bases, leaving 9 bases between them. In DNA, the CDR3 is TGCAGTGCCCGGGGTATCGGGGAGCTGTTTTTT. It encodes CSARGIGELFF.

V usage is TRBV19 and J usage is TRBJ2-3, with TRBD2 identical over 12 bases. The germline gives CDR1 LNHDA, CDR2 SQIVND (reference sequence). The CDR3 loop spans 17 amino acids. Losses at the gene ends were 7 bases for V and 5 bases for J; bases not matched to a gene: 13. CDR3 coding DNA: TGTGCCAGTACCCAACCCCTGACTAGCGGGGGTCTAGATACGCAGTATTTT. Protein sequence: CASTQPLTSGGLDTQYF.

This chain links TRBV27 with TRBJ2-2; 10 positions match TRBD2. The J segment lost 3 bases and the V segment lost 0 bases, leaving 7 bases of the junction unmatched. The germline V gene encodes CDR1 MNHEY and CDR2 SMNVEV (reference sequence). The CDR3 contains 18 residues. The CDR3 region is CASSLSYRLAGDTGELFF. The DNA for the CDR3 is TGTGCCAGCAGTTTATCGTATCGGCTAGCGGGAGACACCGGGGAGCTGTTTTTT.

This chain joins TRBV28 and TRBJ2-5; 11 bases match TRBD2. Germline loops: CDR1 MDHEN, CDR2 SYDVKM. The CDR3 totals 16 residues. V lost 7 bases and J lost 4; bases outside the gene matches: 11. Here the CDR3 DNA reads TGTGCCAGCACTCGGTCCGGGACTAGCGGATTAGAGACCCAGTACTTC. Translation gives CASTRSGTSGLETQYF.

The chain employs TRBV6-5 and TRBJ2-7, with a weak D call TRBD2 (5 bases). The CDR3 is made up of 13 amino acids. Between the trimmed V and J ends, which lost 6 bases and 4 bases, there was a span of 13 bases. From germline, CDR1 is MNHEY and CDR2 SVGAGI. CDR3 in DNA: TGTGCCAGCAGCCCTGGACTGGGATACGAGCAGTACTTC. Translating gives CASSPGLGYEQYF.

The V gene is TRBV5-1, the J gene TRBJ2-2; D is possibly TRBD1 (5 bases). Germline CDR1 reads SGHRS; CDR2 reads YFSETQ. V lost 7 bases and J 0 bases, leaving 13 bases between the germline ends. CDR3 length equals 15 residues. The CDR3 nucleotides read TGCGCCAGCTTTGTTGGGGCCCCGAACACCGGGGAGCTGTTTTTT. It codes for CASFVGAPNTGELFF.